The subject of this entry is one TCR beta chain. What this receptor recognizes is not known. Instrument on record: Illumina HiSeq 2500. For construction of sequencing libraries, the recombined TCRbeta locus was amplified according to a previously published PCR protocol. On the authors' methods: Any read whose average quality score fell below 30 was discarded, and IMSEQ was used to process the reads that remained. Vbeta gene, Jbeta gene and CDR3 amino acid sequence were used to define clonotypes. Repertoire overlap between populations was quantified with the Morisita-Horn index computed on the top 100 expanded clones. Clonal diversity was assessed with Rényi diversity profiles calculated on the top 100 expanded clones. The reads were reprocessed in TCRdb, with one entry per CDR3 protein sequence and no accompanying DNA. The V and J calls and clone size are TCRdb's, not the authors'. The sample table holds some 2,100 distinct CDR3 sequences. Of the sample, 5.2% falls within the top ten clones.

Prior to TCRbeta sequencing, five KLR/GPR56-defined CD4+ populations were enriched by fluorescence-activated cell sorting. To test a linear memory differentiation pathway, the researchers sequenced TCRbeta repertoires from five CD4+ T-cell subsets that were defined by expression of KLRB1, KLRG1, GPR56 and KLRF1. TCR-sequenced cells came from peripheral blood of healthy control individuals, reported as five donors in the TCRbeta analysis figure. The researchers collected heparinized peripheral blood and processed every sample within one hour of retrieval. Blood was diluted 1:2 in PBS, and peripheral blood mononuclear cells were then isolated from the diluted blood at room temperature by Biocoll density gradient centrifugation. Before flow sorting, CD4+ T cells were magnetically enriched from freshly isolated PBMCs using anti-CD4 MicroBeads. A BD FACSAria II was used to sort CD4+ T cells enriched from PBMCs of healthy donors according to marker expression. For surface staining, the researchers used Miltenyi Biotec antibodies: anti-KLRB1 clone 191B8, anti-KLRF1 clone 4A4.D10 and anti-KLRG1 clone REA261.

The sample belongs to a study of GPR56 and killer-like receptors on CD4 memory cells (dated by TCRdb to about 2019). With regard to the full study: The study proposed that the stepwise gain of KLRB1, KLRG1, GPR56 and finally KLRF1 marks human CD4+ memory T-cell differentiation and cytokine production potential. Healthy blood donors in the study were described as age-matched to the liver disease patients, whose median age was about 68 years. On the study overall, not on this receptor specifically: Low clonal frequency was observed in the marker-negative population, and a progressive increase in clonal frequency, with a corresponding decrease in TCRbeta diversity, was observed along the proposed pathway. The clones that dominated late populations 4 and 5 were also present in early populations 1 and 2, and the authors interpreted this finding as evidence for linear differentiation. Diversity and similarity analyses were restricted to the 100 most expanded clones per population rather than full repertoires. TCR repertoire overlap was especially strong between late populations 4 and 5, and population 3 also partly overlapped.

The CDR1 and CDR2 encoded by the germline V gene are LGHNA and YNFKEQ. The CDR3 starts with the cysteine, ends with the phenylalanine, and has 16 residues. There is no recorded DNA. The rearrangement combines TRBV4-2 with TRBJ2-5; as DNA is missing, the TRBD2 call by TCRdb cannot be tested. The specimen was memory CD4+ T cells from blood. The origin of this receptor is a human donor in good health. CDR3 region: CASSQDGLAGGETQYF.